This T cell receptor beta chain was recorded in a study of graft-versus-host responses after intestinal transplantation. This clone was observed a single time. Its antigen is not known. V shed 4 bases and J shed 2 bases, with 9 bases lying between them. The CDR3 runs 13 residues. Germline-derived CDR1 and CDR2 are SGHRS and YFSETQ. The table came from immunoSEQ multiplex PCR; TCRdb's copy has only in-frame clones and leaves some out. The repertoire holds about 97,000 clones, with roughly 91% as singletons. V and J are TRBV5-1 and TRBJ1-2; D ambiguous. The receptor's source is a human donor who was the organ donor for an intestinal transplant. The sequences come from unstimulated CD4+ T cells sorted from spleen or lymph node cells, collected before transplant. CDR3 protein: CASSQRGNYGYTF. CDR3 coding DNA: TGCGCCAGCAGCCAACGAGGAAACTATGGCTACACCTTC.